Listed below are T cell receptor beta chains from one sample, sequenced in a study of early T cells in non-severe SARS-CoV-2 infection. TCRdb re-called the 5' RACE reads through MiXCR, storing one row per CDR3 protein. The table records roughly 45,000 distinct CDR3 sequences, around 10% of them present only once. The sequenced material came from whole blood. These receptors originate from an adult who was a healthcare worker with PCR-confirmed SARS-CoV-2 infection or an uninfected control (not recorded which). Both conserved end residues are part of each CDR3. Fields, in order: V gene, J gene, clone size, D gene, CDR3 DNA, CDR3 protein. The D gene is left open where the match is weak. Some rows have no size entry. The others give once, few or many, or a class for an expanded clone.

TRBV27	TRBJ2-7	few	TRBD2	TGTGCCAGCAGCTCCGGACTAGTGCTAGGCGAGCAGTACTTC	CASSSGLVLGEQYF
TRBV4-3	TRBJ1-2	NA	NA	TGCGCCAGCAGCCGGGATAAACTCTATGGCTACACCTTC	CASSRDKLYGYTF
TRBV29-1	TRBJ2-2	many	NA	TGCAGCGTTGGCGAAGGGTCAGCGAACACCGGGGAGCTGTTTTTT	CSVGEGSANTGELFF
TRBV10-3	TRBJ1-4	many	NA	TGTGCCATCAGTGAGTCAGCCAGTACTAATGAAAAACTGTTTTTT	CAISESASTNEKLFF
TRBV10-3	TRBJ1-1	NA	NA	TGTGCCATCAGTGAGCTGGGGACTACCGGTGAAGCTTTCTTT	CAISELGTTGEAFF
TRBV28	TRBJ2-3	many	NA	TGTGCCAGCAGTTTACCAGACACAGATACGCAGTATTTT	CASSLPDTDTQYF
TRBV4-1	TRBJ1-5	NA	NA	TGCGCCAGCAGCCAAGCCTGGCAGGGAGGTCAGCCCCAGCATTTT	CASSQAWQGGQPQHF
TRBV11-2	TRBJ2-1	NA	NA	TGTGCCAGCAGCTTAGTGGGGGGAGTAGCCGAGCAGTTCTTC	CASSLVGGVAEQFF
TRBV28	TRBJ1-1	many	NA	TGTGCCAGCAGTTTAAGGCCGAACACTGAAGCTTTCTTT	CASSLRPNTEAFF
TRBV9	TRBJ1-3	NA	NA	TGTGCCAGCAGCCCAAGGACGGAGACTAGAAACACCATATATTTT	CASSPRTETRNTIYF
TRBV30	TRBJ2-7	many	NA	TGTGCCTGGATGTTGGTCTCGAGCTACGAGCAGTACTTC	CAWMLVSSYEQYF
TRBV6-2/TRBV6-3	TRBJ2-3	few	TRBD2	TGTGCCAGCATGTGGGGACTAGCGGGAAAAATCACAGATACGCAGTATTTT	CASMWGLAGKITDTQYF
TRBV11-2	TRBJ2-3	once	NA	TGTGCCAGCAGCTTACTAGCGAGGACAGATACGCAGTATTTT	CASSLLARTDTQYF
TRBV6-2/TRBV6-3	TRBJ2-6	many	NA	TGTGCCAGCTACTCCCGCTCCGGGACGGATAAGGGTGGCTCTGGGGCCAACGTCCTGACTTTC	CASYSRSGTDKGGSGANVLTF
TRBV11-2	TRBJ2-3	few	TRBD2	TGTGCCAGCAGCTTAGGGGTACTAGCGGAGGGGAGAGATACGCAGTATTTT	CASSLGVLAEGRDTQYF
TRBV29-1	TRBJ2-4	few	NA	TGCAGCGTGGCAGGGTTAGCCAAAAACATTCAGTACTTC	CSVAGLAKNIQYF
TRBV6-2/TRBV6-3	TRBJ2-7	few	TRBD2	TGTGCCAGCAGACGATCTAGCGGGGCATACGAGCAGTACTTC	CASRRSSGAYEQYF
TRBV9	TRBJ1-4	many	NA	TGTGCCAGCAGCTCTCATGGGGGTAATGAAAAACTGTTTTTT	CASSSHGGNEKLFF
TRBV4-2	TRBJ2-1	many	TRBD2	TGTGCCAGCAGCCAAGAACCCGGACTAGCGGGAGGGTTCAATGAGCAGTTCTTC	CASSQEPGLAGGFNEQFF
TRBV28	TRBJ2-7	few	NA	TGTGCCAGCAGTTCCCCAATCGTAGCGGCGACCTACGAGCAGTACTTC	CASSSPIVAATYEQYF
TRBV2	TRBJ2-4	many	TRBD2	TGTGCCAGCAGTGACCTTACTAGCGGGAGAACCAAAAACATTCAGTACTTC	CASSDLTSGRTKNIQYF
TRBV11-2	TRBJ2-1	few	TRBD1	TGTGCCAGCAGCTTGAACAGGGGAGTTGTCTCTGAGCAGTTCTTC	CASSLNRGVVSEQFF
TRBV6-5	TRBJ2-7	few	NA	TGTGCCAGCAGCCGAGTCAGGGATACCTACGAGCAGTACTTC	CASSRVRDTYEQYF
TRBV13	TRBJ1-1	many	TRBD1	TGTGCCAGCAGCTTGTCAGGGGGCAACACTGAAGCTTTCTTT	CASSLSGGNTEAFF
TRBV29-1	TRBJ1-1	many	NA	TGCAGCGTTGAAGTAAAGGGCAGGAACACTGAAGCTTTCTTT	CSVEVKGRNTEAFF
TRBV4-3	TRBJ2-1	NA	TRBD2	TGCGCCAGCAGCCAAGTGGGGGGGAGGGCCACTCTCTTC	CASSQVGGRATLF
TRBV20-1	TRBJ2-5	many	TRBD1	TGCAGTGCTAGAGTGACAGGGGCAGAGACCCAGTACTTC	CSARVTGAETQYF
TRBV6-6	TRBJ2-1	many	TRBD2	TGTGCCAGCAGACGTCTAGCGGGAGGGCCCCGCCACTATTACAATGAGCAGTTCTTC	CASRRLAGGPRHYYNEQFF
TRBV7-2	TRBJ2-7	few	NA	TGTGCCAGCAGCCAGCTGATTGGCTACGAGCAGTACTTC	CASSQLIGYEQYF
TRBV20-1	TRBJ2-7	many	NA	TGCAGTGCTCGCCGTTCGGATCGCGAGCAGTACTTC	CSARRSDREQYF
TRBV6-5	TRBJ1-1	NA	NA	TGTGCCAGCACTCTCCAGGTCGGGGGCCCATCGGGTACTGAAGCTTTCTTT	CASTLQVGGPSGTEAFF
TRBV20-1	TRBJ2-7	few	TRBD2	TGCAGTGCTAGAGTAGCGGGAGGGCCTAACTACGAGCAGTACTTC	CSARVAGGPNYEQYF
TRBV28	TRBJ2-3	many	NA	TGTGCCAGCAGTTTTGCTAGCGCTGGGTCGGATACGCAGTATTTT	CASSFASAGSDTQYF
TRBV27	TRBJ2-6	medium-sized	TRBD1	TGTGCCAGCAGTCCTAGGGGGCTATCAAACGTCCTCTCTGGGGCCAACGTCCTGACTTTC	CASSPRGLSNVLSGANVLTF
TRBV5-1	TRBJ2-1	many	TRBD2	TGCGCCAGCAGCTTGGCCACTAGCGCGCTGAGCTCCTACAATGAGCAGTTCTTC	CASSLATSALSSYNEQFF
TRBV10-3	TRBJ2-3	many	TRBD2	TGTGCCATCAGTGGAGGTGCGGGAGTTACAGATACGCAGTATTTT	CAISGGAGVTDTQYF
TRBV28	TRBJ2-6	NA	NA	TGTGCCAGCAGTACGACAGCAGCTGGGGCCAACGTCCTGACTTTC	CASSTTAAGANVLTF
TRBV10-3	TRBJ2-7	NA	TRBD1	TGTGCCATCAAAGGGACAGGGGGCTACGAGCAGTACTTC	CAIKGTGGYEQYF
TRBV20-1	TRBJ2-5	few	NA	TGCAGTGCTAGAGATCCCGGGGCCGTAGAGACCCAGTACTTC	CSARDPGAVETQYF
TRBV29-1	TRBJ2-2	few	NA	TGCAGCGTTGTACCCCCAGGCACCGGGGAGCTGTTTTTT	CSVVPPGTGELFF
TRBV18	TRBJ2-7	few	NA	TGTGCCAGCTCACCACCGTCGGGACCCTACGAGCAGTACTTC	CASSPPSGPYEQYF
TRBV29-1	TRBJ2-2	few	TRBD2	TGCAGCGTTGCCGGAGCGGGGAGGTCGTCCACCGGGGAGCTGTTTTTT	CSVAGAGRSSTGELFF
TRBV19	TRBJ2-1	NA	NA	TGTGCCAGTAGTATCTTTGCGGGTCTCACCTACAATGAGCAGTTCTTC	CASSIFAGLTYNEQFF
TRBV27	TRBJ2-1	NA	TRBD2	TGTGCCAGCAGGGGACTAGCGGGAATCAATGAGCAGTTCTTC	CASRGLAGINEQFF